Presented here are 22 T cell receptor beta chains from one specimen sequenced in a study of cytomegalovirus exposure and HLA in healthy donors. PCR amplification relied on 60 Vbeta primers (plus 13 Jbeta primers). Data came from immunoSEQ multiplex PCR; TCRdb stores just in-frame clones and leaves some out. Of about 190,000 clones listed, 65% to 80% are singletons. The sample taken for sequencing was PBMCs. The receptors derive from a man aged 30-40 years in good health and CMV-seropositive.

The chain joins TRBV6-4 to TRBJ1-2, with 7 bases lining up with TRBD1. V shed 5 bases, J shed 0 bases, and the junction held 3 bases outside the gene matches. This CDR3 is built from 14 residues. Germline loops: CDR1 MRHNA, CDR2 SNTAGT. The DNA of the CDR3 is TGTGCCAGCAGTCCGACAGGGACTAACTATGGCTACACCTTC. Translation: CASSPTGTNYGYTF.

The chain carries TRBV5-8 and TRBJ1-3; D remains ambiguous. V was pared by 1 base and J by 2 bases, with 7 bases between. The CDR3 covers 14 residues. Germline CDR1 SGHTS, CDR2 YDEGEE. Here the CDR3 DNA reads TGTGCCAGCAGCTTGAGCCCGACTGGAAACACCATATATTTT. It yields the protein CASSLSPTGNTIYF.

This sequence joins TRBV9 and TRBJ1-3; 8 bases are shared with TRBD1. The V gene's germline CDR1 is SGDLS and CDR2 YYNGEE. The junction had 8 bases not matched to a gene; V was cut back by 3 bases and J by 6 bases. The CDR3 sequence is 15 residues long. The CDR3 is CASSDRQGTENTIYF. CDR3 DNA: TGTGCCAGCAGCGACCGACAGGGGACTGAAAACACCATATATTTT.

This clone occurred once. The chain is built from TRBV5-1 and TRBJ1-2, with D unclear. From germline, CDR1 is SGHRS and CDR2 YFSETQ. The V gene lost 1 base and the J gene lost 7 bases, with 14 bases spanning the gap. The CDR3 spans 14 residues. For the CDR3, the DNA is TGCGCCAGCAGCTTGCAAGGGAGTCATCGTGGCTACACCTTC. Translated, it gives CASSLQGSHRGYTF.

The chain carries TRBV30 and TRBJ1-6; perhaps TRBD1 as D (5 bases). V was trimmed by 2 bases and J by 0 bases, leaving 14 bases between them. From germline, CDR1 is GTSNPN and CDR2 SVGIG (reference sequence). The CDR3 consists of 17 residues. CDR3 in amino acids: CAWSIRTISSYNSPLHF. The CDR3 coding sequence is TGTGCCTGGAGTATTCGGACAATTAGCTCCTATAATTCACCCCTCCACTTT.

The CDR3 sequence is CASSSPTAQGGIRGYTF. CDR3 DNA: TGTGCCAGCAGCTCCCCGACGGCGCAGGGAGGGATAAGGGGCTACACCTTC. The chain is built from TRBV7-3 and TRBJ1-2; D is perhaps TRBD1 (5 bases). This CDR3 spans 17 amino acids. V lost 4 bases and J lost 8, with 26 bases in between. The germline V gene encodes CDR1 SGHTA and CDR2 FQGTGA.

The chain is built from TRBV19 and TRBJ2-5, with 8 nucleotides matching TRBD1. Germline values: CDR1 LNHDA, CDR2 SQIVND (reference sequence). V was pared by 7 bases and J by 5 bases, with 9 bases of the junction left unmatched. The CDR3 is 14 amino acids. DNA of the CDR3: TGTGCCAGTACTCCTCGGACAGGGCGGGAGACCCAGTACTTC. It yields the protein CASTPRTGRETQYF.

This clone showed up just once. The V and J genes are TRBV5-6 and TRBJ2-5; 8 bases fit TRBD2. This CDR3 region has 17 residues. The trim removed 0 bases at V and 5 bases at J, leaving 12 bases unmatched. Germline V gene sequence: CDR1 SGHDT, CDR2 YYEEEE. As DNA, the CDR3 is TGTGCCAGCAGCTTGGTAGGGTCGGGGGGGCAACGGGAGACCCAGTACTTC. Its translation: CASSLVGSGGQRETQYF.

This chain uses TRBV20-1 with TRBJ1-1, with D perhaps TRBD1 (6 bases). The CDR3 contains 11 residues. The ends were cut back, 3 bases at V and 11 bases at J, with 13 bases in the middle. Germline V lookup: CDR1 DFQATT, CDR2 SNEGSKA (reference sequence). CDR3 nucleotides: TGCAGTGCTAGGGACAGTATTGTTGCTTTCTTT. Protein sequence: CSARDSIVAFF.

The V call is TRBV7-3, the J call TRBJ2-5; 12 bases fit TRBD2. V dropped 6 bases and J dropped 4; count of bases not matched to a gene: 6. Germline lookup yields CDR1 SGHTA and CDR2 FQGTGA. The CDR3 consists of 15 residues. The CDR3 bases are TGTGCCAGCAGTTCCGGACTAGCGGGAAGAGAGACCCAGTACTTC. This encodes CASSSGLAGRETQYF.

The chain has TRBV7-9 and TRBJ1-5; TRBD1 matches at 8 bases. V shed 5 bases and J 5 bases; nucleotides not matched to a gene: 5. Germline CDR1 is SEHNR and CDR2 is FQNEAQ (reference sequence). This CDR3 region has 14 residues. CDR3 loop: CASSPTTGDQPQHF. CDR3 nucleotides: TGTGCCAGCAGCCCGACGACAGGGGATCAGCCCCAGCATTTT.

The chain recombines TRBV30 with TRBJ2-3; 9 bases are a match to TRBD2. V lost 2 bases to trimming and J lost 0 bases; unmatched junction nucleotides: 3. Germline CDR1 and CDR2: GTSNPN and SVGIG (reference sequence). The CDR3 is 15 residues long. The CDR3 loop is CAWSRLAASTDTQYF. The CDR3 DNA sequence: TGTGCCTGGAGTAGACTAGCGGCTAGCACAGATACGCAGTATTTT.

The chain combines TRBV29-1 with TRBJ2-7, with 11 bases that match TRBD1. The V gene's germline CDR1 is SQVTM and CDR2 ANQGSEA. Unmatched junction bases numbered 6, after V lost 7 bases and J lost 4 bases. This CDR3 contains 13 residues. The CDR3 nucleotides read TGCAGCGGCGGGACAGGGGGTCCATACGAGCAGTACTTC. It translates to CSGGTGGPYEQYF.

This clone has just one count. This chain uses TRBV4-3 with TRBJ2-1, with 10 bases identical to TRBD1. Germline V gives CDR1 LGHNA, CDR2 YSLEER. V lost 3 bases and J lost 6; bases outside the gene matches: 8. There are 16 residues in the CDR3. The CDR3 sequence is CASSQDPGQGRNEQFF. The CDR3 nucleotides read TGCGCCAGCAGCCAGGACCCGGGACAGGGGCGCAATGAGCAGTTCTTC.

This clone was seen a few times. The chain links TRBV30 to TRBJ1-1; 8 bases map to TRBD1. V shed 3 bases, J shed 5 bases, and the junction held 5 bases outside the gene matches. Germline assignment: CDR1 GTSNPN and CDR2 SVGIG (reference sequence). The CDR3 is 13 amino acids. DNA for the CDR3: TGTGCCTGGAGGGCACAGGGGGGGACTGAAGCTTTCTTT. It translates to CAWRAQGGTEAFF.

The rearrangement joins TRBV5-1 to TRBJ1-5, with 7 bases that match TRBD1. CDR1 and CDR2 (germline): SGHRS, YFSETQ. The CDR3 contains 13 residues. Germline trimming cut 4 bases from V and 5 bases from J; bases unmatched to any gene: 3. The CDR3: CASSRQGDQPQHF. CDR3 coding DNA: TGCGCCAGCAGCCGCCAGGGGGATCAGCCCCAGCATTTT. The variable domain in full, completed from reference TRBV5-1 and TRBJ1-5, reads KAGVTQTPRYLIKTRGQQVTLSCSPISGHRSVSWYQQTPGQGLQFLFEYFSETQRNKGNFPGRFSGRQFSNSRSEMNVSTLELGDSALYLCASSRQGDQPQHFGDGTRLSIL.

The genes are TRBV2 and TRBJ1-5, with 8 bases matching TRBD1. The CDR3 is 14 amino acids. Germline lookup yields CDR1 SNHLY and CDR2 FYNNEI. J was trimmed by 1 base and V by 6 bases; bases with no gene match: 2. The DNA for the CDR3 is TGTGCCAGCAGAGACAGGGGCAGCAATCAGCCCCAGCATTTT. This codes for CASRDRGSNQPQHF.

This chain links TRBV7-2 with TRBJ2-5, with D tentatively TRBD2 (7 bases). The V and J ends lost 3 bases and 5 bases respectively, with 16 bases between them. CDR3 length equals 15 residues. Germline values: CDR1 SGHTA, CDR2 FQGNSA. CDR3 nucleotide sequence: TGTGCCAGCAGCTTCACGGGGGGCGGAGCGGAGACCCAGTACTTC. It yields the protein CASSFTGGGAETQYF.

The V gene is TRBV6-6, the J gene TRBJ1-6; D is uncertain. CDR3 length: 16 residues. Germline values: CDR1 MNHNY, CDR2 SVGAGI (reference sequence). Trimming removed 0 bases from V and 3 bases from J, with 9 bases in between. The CDR3 bases are TGTGCCAGCAGTTACTCGAGGCAGATCTATAATTCACCCCTCCACTTT. Translating it yields CASSYSRQIYNSPLHF.

The chain couples TRBV27 to TRBJ1-5; TRBD1 might be the D (5 bases). V was shortened by 1 base and J by 6 bases, with 22 bases between the two germline ends. The CDR3 has 18 residues. The germline CDR1 and CDR2 sequences are MNHEY and SMNVEV (reference sequence). The CDR3 spells CASSLWGGLEGRSQPQHF. CDR3 bases: TGTGCCAGCAGTTTATGGGGGGGACTTGAGGGGCGATCTCAGCCCCAGCATTTT.

The chain joins TRBV7-3 to TRBJ2-5, with 8 bases lining up with TRBD1. Per germline, CDR1 SGHTA and CDR2 FQGTGA. V shed 6 bases and J 4 bases; nucleotides not matched to a gene: 4. This CDR3 spans 13 amino acids. CDR3 bases: TGTGCCAGCAGTCCAACAGGGGGAGAGACCCAGTACTTC. This translates into CASSPTGGETQYF.

The chain couples TRBV19 to TRBJ1-4; D is possibly TRBD1 (5 bases). Germline V lookup: CDR1 LNHDA, CDR2 SQIVND (reference sequence). The V end lost 3 bases, the J end lost 7 bases, and 12 bases lay between the germline ends. The CDR3 totals 14 residues. In DNA form, the CDR3 reads TGTGCCAGTAGTATCAGGGATGGTAGTGAAAAACTGTTTTTT. As protein: CASSIRDGSEKLFF.